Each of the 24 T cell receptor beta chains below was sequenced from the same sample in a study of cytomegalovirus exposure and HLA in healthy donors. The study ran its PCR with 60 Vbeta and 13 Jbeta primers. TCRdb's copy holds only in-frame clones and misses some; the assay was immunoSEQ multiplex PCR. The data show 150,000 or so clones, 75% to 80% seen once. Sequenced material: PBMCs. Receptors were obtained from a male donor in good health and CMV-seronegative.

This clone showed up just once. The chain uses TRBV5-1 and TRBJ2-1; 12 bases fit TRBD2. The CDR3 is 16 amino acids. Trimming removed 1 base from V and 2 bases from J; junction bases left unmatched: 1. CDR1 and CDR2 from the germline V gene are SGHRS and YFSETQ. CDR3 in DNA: TGCGCCAGCAGCTTGACTAGCGGGGGGCCCTACAATGAGCAGTTCTTC. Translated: CASSLTSGGPYNEQFF.

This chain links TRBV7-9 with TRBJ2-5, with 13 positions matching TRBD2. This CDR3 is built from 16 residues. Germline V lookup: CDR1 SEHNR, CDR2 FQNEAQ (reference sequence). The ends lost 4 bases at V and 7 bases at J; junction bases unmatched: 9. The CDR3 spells CASSSGLAGASRTQYF. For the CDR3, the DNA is TGTGCCAGCAGCTCAGGACTAGCGGGAGCCTCAAGGACCCAGTACTTC. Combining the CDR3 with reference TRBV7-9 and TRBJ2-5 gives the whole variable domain DTGVSQNPRHKITKRGQNVTFRCDPISEHNRLYWYRQTLGQGPEFLTYFQNEAQLEKSRLLSDRFSAERPKGSFSTLEIQRTEQGDSAMYLCASSSGLAGASRTQYFGPGTRLLVL.

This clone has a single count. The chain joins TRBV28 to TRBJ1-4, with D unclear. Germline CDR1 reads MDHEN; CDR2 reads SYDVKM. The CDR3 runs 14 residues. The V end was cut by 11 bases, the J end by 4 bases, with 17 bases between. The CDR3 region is CASTGPNHNEKLFF. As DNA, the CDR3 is TGTGCCTCCACTGGGCCAAACCATAATGAAAAACTGTTTTTT.

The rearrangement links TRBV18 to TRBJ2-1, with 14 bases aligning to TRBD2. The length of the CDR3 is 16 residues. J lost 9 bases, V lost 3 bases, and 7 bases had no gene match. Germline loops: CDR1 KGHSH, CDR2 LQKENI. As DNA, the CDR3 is TGTGCCAGCTCACCGGGACTAGCGGGAGTTGGGTCTGAGCAGTTCTTC. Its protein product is CASSPGLAGVGSEQFF.

This CDR3 reads CASSVTVSSYNEQFF. CDR3 DNA: TGTGCCAGCAGCGTAACGGTGAGCTCCTACAATGAGCAGTTCTTC. The chain employs TRBV9 and TRBJ2-1; D not certain. The CDR3 is made up of 15 amino acids. Germline CDR1 and CDR2: SGDLS and YYNGEE. Trimming shortened V by 1 base and J by 0 bases, and 8 bases separated the two germline ends.

The CDR3: CASSLTSGDTEAFF. The DNA for the CDR3 is TGTGCCAGCAGCTTAACCTCAGGGGACACTGAAGCTTTCTTT. V is TRBV7-3 and J is TRBJ1-1; maybe TRBD1 (6 bases). The CDR3 covers 14 residues. Per germline, CDR1 SGHTA and CDR2 FQGTGA. V gave up 0 bases and J gave up 3 bases, with 8 bases separating them.

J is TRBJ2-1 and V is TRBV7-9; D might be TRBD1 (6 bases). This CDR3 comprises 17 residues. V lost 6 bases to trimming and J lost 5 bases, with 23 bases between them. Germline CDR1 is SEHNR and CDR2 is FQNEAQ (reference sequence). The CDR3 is CASSPPSGAPGDNEQFF. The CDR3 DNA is TGTGCCAGCAGTCCCCCCTCAGGGGCCCCTGGGGACAATGAGCAGTTCTTC.

The CDR3 spells CASSLGASGGASSEQYF. The CDR3 DNA follows: TGTGCCAGCAGCTTAGGGGCTAGCGGGGGGGCATCATCCGAGCAGTACTTC. This chain uses TRBV11-2 with TRBJ2-7; TRBD2 aligns across 12 bases. Germline CDR1 reads SGHAT; CDR2 reads FQNNGV. The CDR3 covers 17 residues. V was pared by 1 base and J by 6 bases, with 10 bases of the junction left unmatched.

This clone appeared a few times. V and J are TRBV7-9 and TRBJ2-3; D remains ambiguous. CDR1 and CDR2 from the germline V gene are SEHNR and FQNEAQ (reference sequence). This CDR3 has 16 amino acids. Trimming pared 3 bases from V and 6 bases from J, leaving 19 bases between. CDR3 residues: CASSFSLTTQSDTQYF. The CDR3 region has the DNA TGTGCCAGCAGCTTTTCTTTAACGACACAATCTGATACGCAGTATTTT.

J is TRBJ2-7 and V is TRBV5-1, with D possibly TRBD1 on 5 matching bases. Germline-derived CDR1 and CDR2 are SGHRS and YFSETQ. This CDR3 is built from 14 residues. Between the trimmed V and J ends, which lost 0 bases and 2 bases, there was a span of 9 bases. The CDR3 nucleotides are TGCGCCAGCAGCTTGGCACAGGCTACCTACGAGCAGTACTTC. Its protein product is CASSLAQATYEQYF.

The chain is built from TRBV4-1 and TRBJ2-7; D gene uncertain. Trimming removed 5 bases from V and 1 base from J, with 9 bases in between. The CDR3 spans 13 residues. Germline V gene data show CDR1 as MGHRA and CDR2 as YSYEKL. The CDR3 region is CASSLWASYEQYF. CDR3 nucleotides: TGCGCCAGCAGCTTGTGGGCTTCCTACGAGCAGTACTTC.

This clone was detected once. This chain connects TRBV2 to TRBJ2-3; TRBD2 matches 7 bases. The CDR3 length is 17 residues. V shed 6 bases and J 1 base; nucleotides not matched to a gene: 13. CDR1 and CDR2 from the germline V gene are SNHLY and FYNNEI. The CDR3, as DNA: TGTGCCAGCAGCCCCGGGTGGGGGGGTTGGGGCACAGATACGCAGTATTTT. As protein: CASSPGWGGWGTDTQYF.

The CDR3 is CASSSGLAGYTGELFF. CDR3 sequence (DNA): TGTGCCAGCAGCTCCGGACTAGCGGGGTACACCGGGGAGCTGTTTTTT. This sequence joins TRBV11-2 and TRBJ2-2; 12 nucleotides align to TRBD2. Germline values: CDR1 SGHAT, CDR2 FQNNGV. J lost 3 bases, V lost 4 bases, and 3 bases had no gene match. The CDR3 loop spans 16 amino acids.

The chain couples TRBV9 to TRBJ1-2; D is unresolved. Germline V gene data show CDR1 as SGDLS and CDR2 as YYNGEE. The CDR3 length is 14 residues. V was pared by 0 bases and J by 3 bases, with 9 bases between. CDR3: CASSVDMADYGYTF. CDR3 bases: TGTGCCAGCAGCGTAGATATGGCTGACTATGGCTACACCTTC.

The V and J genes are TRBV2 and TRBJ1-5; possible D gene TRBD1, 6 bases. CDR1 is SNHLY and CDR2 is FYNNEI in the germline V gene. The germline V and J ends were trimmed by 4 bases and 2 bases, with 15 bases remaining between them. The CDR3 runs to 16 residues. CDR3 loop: CASSAGHSIGNQPQHF. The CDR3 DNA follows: TGTGCCAGCAGTGCGGGACACTCGATAGGCAATCAGCCCCAGCATTTT.

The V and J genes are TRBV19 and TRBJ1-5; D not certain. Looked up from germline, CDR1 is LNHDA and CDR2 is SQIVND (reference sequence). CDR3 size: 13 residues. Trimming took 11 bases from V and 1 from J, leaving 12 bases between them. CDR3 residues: CALGKESNQPQHF. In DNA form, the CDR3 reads TGTGCCCTAGGAAAGGAGAGCAATCAGCCCCAGCATTTT.

Here the CDR3 reads CASSVDGQGGYEQYF. CDR3 in DNA: TGTGCCAGCAGTGTTGATGGACAGGGCGGTTACGAGCAGTACTTC. The chain employs TRBV6-1 and TRBJ2-7; TRBD1 agrees at 8 bases. Germline V gene lookup returns CDR1 MNHNS and CDR2 SASEGT. The CDR3 runs to 15 residues. The ends lost 4 bases at V and 4 bases at J; junction bases unmatched: 9.

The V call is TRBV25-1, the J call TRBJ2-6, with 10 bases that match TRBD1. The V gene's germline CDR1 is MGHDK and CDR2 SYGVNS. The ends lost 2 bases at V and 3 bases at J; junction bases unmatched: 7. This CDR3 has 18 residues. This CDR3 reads CASSELGTGADGANVLTF. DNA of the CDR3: TGTGCCAGCAGTGAACTTGGGACAGGGGCTGATGGGGCCAACGTCCTGACTTTC.

In DNA, the CDR3 is TGCGCCAGCAGCCAATTATCTCTAGGGGCTAGCGGGAGTTACGAGCAGTACTTC. Protein product: CASSQLSLGASGSYEQYF. The V and J genes are TRBV4-1 and TRBJ2-7, with 10 bases matching TRBD2. In germline, CDR1 is MGHRA, CDR2 YSYEKL. V gave up 2 bases and J gave up 4 bases; unmatched junction bases: 14. The CDR3 runs to 18 residues.

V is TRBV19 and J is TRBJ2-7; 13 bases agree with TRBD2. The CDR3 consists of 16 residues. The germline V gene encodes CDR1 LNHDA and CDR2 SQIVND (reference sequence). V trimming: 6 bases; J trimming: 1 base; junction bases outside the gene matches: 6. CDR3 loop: CASSAGTSGISYEQYF. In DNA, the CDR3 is TGTGCCAGTAGCGCCGGGACTAGCGGGATTTCCTACGAGCAGTACTTC.

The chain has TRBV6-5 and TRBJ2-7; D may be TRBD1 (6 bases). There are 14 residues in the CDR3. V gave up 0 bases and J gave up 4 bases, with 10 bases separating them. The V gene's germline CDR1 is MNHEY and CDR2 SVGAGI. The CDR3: CASSYSPQGYEQYF. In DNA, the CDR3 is TGTGCCAGCAGTTACTCCCCCCAGGGGTACGAGCAGTACTTC.

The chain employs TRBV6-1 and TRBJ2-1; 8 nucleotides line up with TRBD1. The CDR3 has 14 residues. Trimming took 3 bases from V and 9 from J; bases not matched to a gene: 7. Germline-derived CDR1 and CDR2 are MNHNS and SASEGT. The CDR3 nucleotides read TGTGCCAGCAGTGAGTCCAGGGGGCATAGTGAGCAGTTCTTC. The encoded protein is CASSESRGHSEQFF.

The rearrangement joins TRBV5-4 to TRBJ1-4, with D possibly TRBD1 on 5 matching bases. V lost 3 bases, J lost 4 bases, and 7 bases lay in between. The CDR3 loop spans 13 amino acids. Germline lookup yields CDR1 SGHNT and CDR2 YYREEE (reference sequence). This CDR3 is CASSSRGNEKLFF. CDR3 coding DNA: TGTGCCAGCAGCTCTAGGGGTAATGAAAAACTGTTTTTT.

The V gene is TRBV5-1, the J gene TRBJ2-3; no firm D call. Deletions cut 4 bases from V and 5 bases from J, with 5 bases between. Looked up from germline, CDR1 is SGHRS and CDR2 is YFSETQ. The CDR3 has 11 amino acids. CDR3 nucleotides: TGCGCCAGCAGCCTCGGAGATACGCAGTATTTT. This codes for CASSLGDTQYF.